This TCR beta chain is drawn from a study of post-analysis software for immune sequencing data. Study-level information: Patients with relapsing-remitting, secondary progressive and progressive-relapsing multiple sclerosis courses were all represented. Whole-study findings and limits: About five TRBV segments were more frequent in patients than controls; TRBV5-6, TRBV5-1 and TRBV20-1 belonged to this group.

Unique molecular identifiers featured in each of the TCR beta cDNA libraries. With roughly 0.95 to 11 million T cells as the source, about half a million cDNA molecules resulted. TCRdb redid the calling of the PCR reads with MiXCR, one entry per CDR3 protein. In the table there are hundreds of thousands of distinct CDR3 sequences, 25% to 30% of which are singletons. Germline-derived CDR1 and CDR2 are MNHEY and SVGAGI. The CDR3 has 13 amino acids. In regard to this clonotype: What it recognizes is unknown.

The chain links TRBV6-5 to TRBJ2-7, with 11 positions matching TRBD2. Gene TRBJ2-5 matches the end of the DNA better, so the J call may be wrong. Sequenced input: blood. The receptor comes from a girl aged 10 to 17 with multiple sclerosis. CDR3 coding DNA: TGTGCCAGCAGTCAACTAGCGGGGGCGACCCAGTACTTC. Its protein product is CASSQLAGATQYF.